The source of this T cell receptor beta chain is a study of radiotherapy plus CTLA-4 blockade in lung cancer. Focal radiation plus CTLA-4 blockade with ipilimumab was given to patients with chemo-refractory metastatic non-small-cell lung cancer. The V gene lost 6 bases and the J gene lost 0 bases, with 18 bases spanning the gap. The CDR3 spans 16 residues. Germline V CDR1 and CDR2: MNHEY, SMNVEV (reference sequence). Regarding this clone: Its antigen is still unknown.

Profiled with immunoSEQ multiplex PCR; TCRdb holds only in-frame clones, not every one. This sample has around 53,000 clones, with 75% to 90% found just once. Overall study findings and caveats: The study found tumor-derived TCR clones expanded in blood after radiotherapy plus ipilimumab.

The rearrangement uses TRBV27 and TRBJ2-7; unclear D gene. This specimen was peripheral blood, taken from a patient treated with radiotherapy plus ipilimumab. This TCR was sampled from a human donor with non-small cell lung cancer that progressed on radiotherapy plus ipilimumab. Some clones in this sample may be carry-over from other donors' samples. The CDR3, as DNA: TGTGCCAGCAGGCGAAACGCCTTACCAAACTCCTACGAGCAGTACTTC. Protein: CASRRNALPNSYEQYF.